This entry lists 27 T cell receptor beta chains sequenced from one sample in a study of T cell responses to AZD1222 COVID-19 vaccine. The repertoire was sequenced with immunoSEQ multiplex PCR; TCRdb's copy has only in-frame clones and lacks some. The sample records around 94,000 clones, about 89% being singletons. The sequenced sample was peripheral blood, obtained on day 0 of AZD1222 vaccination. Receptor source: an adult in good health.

CDR3 DNA sequence: TGTGCCAGCAGTGAAGCGGGCGGGGGGGGCACAGATACGCAGTATTTT. It yields the protein CASSEAGGGGTDTQYF. The genes are TRBV6-1 and TRBJ2-3; 9 bases align to TRBD2. CDR1 MNHNS and CDR2 SASEGT come from the germline V gene. This CDR3 comprises 16 residues. Unmatched junction bases numbered 2, after V lost 0 bases and J lost 1 base.

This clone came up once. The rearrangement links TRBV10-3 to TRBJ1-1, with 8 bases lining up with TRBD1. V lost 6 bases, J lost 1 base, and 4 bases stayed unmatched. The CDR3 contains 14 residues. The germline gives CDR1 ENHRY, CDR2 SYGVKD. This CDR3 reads CAISQGASNTEAFF. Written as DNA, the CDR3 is TGTGCCATCAGCCAGGGGGCCTCGAACACTGAAGCTTTCTTT.

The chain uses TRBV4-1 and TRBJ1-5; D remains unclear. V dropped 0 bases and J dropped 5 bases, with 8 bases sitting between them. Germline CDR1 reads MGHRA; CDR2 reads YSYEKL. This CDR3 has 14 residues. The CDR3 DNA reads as TGCGCCAGCAGCCAAGAAGGTACCTATCAGCCCCAGCATTTT. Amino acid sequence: CASSQEGTYQPQHF.

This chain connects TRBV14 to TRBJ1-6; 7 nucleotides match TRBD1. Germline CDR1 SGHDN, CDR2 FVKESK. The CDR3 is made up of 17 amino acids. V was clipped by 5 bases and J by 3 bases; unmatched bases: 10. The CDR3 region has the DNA TGTGCCAGCAGCAAAGGAAGGGCAGGGGGCTATAATTCACCCCTCCACTTT. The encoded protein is CASSKGRAGGYNSPLHF.

The CDR3 DNA is TGCGCCAGCAGCCAAGATGGTTCAGGGCTAAATTCACCCCTCCACTTT. Protein sequence: CASSQDGSGLNSPLHF. V and J are TRBV4-1 and TRBJ1-6; possibly TRBD1 for D (5 bases). Trimming cost V 0 bases and J 7 bases, with 13 bases left between them. CDR1 MGHRA and CDR2 YSYEKL come from the germline V gene. This CDR3 spans 16 amino acids.

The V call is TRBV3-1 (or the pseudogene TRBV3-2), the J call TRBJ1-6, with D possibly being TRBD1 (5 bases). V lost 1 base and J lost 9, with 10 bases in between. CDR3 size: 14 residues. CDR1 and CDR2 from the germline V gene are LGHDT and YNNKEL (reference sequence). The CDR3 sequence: CASSQVRGGSPLHF. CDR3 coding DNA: TGTGCCAGCAGCCAAGTACGGGGGGGTTCACCCCTCCACTTT.

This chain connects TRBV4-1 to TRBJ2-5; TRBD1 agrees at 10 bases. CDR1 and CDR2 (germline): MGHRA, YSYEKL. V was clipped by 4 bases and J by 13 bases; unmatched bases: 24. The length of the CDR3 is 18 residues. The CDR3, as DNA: TGCGCCAGCAGCCCTGGGACAGGGGTGACGGTCGGGGGGACCCGACTGTACTTC. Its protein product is CASSPGTGVTVGGTRLYF.

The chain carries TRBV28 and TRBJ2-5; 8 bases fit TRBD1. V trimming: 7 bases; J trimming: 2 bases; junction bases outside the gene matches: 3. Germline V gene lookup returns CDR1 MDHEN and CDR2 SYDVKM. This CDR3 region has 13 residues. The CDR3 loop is CASTRTGQETQYF. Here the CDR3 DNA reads TGTGCCAGCACCCGGACAGGGCAAGAGACCCAGTACTTC.

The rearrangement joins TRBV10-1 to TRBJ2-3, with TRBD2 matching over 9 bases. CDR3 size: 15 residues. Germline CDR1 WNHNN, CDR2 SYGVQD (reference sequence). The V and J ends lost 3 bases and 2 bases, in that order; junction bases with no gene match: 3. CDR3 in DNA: TGCGCCAGCAGTGAACCGGGACTAGCCACAGATACGCAGTATTTT. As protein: CASSEPGLATDTQYF.

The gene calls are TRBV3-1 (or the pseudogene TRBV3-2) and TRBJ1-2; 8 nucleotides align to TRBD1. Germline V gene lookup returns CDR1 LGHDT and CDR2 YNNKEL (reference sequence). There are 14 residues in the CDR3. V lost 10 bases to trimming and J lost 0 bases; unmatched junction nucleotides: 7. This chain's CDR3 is CATRATGANYGYTF. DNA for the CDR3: TGTGCCACACGTGCGACAGGGGCTAACTATGGCTACACCTTC.

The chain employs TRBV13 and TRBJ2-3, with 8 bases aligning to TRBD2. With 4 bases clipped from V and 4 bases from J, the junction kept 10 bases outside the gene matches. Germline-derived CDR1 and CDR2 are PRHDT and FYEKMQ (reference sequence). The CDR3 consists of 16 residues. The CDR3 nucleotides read TGTGCCAGCAGCTCCAGGCGGGGGGATGCCTCAGATACGCAGTATTTT. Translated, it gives CASSSRRGDASDTQYF.

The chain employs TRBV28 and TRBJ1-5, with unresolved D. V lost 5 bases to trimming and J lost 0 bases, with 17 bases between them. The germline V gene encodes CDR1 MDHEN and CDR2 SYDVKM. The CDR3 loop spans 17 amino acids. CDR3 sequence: CASSPPQDLYSNQPQHF. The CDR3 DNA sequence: TGTGCCAGCAGTCCACCCCAGGACCTATATAGCAATCAGCCCCAGCATTTT. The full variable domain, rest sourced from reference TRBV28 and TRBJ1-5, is DVKVTQSSRYLVKRTGEKVFLECVQDMDHENMFWYRQDPGLGLRLIYFSYDVKMKEKGDIPEGYSVSREKKERFSLILESASTNQTSMYLCASSPPQDLYSNQPQHFGDGTRLSIL.

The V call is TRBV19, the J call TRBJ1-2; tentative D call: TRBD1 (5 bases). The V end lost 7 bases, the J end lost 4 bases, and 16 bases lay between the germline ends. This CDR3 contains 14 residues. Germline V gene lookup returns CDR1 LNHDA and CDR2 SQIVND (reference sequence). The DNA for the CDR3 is TGTGCCAGTACCCCCTGGGGGGATGGCTATGGCTACACCTTC. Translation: CASTPWGDGYGYTF. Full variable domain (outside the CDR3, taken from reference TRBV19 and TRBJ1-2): DGGITQSPKYLFRKEGQNVTLSCEQNLNHDAMYWYRQDPGQGLRLIYYSQIVNDFQKGDIAEGYSVSREKKESFPLTVTSAQKNPTAFYLCASTPWGDGYGYTFGSGTRLTVV.

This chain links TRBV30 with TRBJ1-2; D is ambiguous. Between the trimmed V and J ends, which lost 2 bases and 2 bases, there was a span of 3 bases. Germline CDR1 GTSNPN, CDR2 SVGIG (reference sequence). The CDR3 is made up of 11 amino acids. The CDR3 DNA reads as TGTGCCTGGAGTCCCAACTATGGCTACACCTTC. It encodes CAWSPNYGYTF.

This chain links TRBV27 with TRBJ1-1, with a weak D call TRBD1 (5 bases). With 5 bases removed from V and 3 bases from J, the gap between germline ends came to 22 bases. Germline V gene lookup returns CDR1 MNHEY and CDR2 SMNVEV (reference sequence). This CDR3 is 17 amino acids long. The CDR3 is CASSATGTLGGYTEAFF. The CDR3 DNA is TGTGCCAGCAGTGCGACCGGGACTTTAGGCGGGTACACTGAAGCTTTCTTT.

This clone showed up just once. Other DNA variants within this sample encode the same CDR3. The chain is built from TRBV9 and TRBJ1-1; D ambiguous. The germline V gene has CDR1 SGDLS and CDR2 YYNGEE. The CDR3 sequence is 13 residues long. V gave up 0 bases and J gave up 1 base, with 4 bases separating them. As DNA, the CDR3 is TGTGCCAGCAGCGTAGCGGGGAACACTGAAGCTTTCTTT. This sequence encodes CASSVAGNTEAFF.

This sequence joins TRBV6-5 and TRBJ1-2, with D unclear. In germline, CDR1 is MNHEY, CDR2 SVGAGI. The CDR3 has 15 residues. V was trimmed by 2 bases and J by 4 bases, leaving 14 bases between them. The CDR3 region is CASSYAGSSPYGYTF. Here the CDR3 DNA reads TGTGCCAGCAGTTACGCCGGGTCCTCGCCCTATGGCTACACCTTC.

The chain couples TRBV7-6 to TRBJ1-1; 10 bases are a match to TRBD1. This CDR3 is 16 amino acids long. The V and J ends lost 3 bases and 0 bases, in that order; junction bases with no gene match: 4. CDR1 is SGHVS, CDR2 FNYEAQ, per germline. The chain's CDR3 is CASSFPTGGMNTEAFF. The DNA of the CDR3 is TGTGCCAGCAGCTTCCCGACAGGGGGCATGAACACTGAAGCTTTCTTT.

The chain's CDR3 is CASSTSGANVLTF. DNA of the CDR3: TGTGCCAGCTCAACCTCTGGGGCCAACGTCCTGACTTTC. The chain couples TRBV18 to TRBJ2-6, with D uncertain. This CDR3 has 13 amino acids. CDR1 KGHSH and CDR2 LQKENI come from the germline V gene. Trimming left V 5 bases short and J 0 bases short, with 2 bases between.

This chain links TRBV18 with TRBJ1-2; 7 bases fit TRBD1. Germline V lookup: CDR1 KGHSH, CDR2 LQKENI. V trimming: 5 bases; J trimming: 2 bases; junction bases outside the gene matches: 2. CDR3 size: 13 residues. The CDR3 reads CASSEQGNYGYTF. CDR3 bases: TGTGCCAGCTCAGAACAGGGGAACTATGGCTACACCTTC.

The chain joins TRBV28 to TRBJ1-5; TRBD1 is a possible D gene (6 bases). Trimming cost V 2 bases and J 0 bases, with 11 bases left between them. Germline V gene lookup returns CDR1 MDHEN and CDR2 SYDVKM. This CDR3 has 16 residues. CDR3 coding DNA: TGTGCCAGCAGTTTAAGGGGGAGTTATAGCAATCAGCCCCAGCATTTT. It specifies CASSLRGSYSNQPQHF.

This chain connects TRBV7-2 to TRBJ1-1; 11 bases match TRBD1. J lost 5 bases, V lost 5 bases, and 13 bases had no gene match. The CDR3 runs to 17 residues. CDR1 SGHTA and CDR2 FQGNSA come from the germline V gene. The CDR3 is CASSPRRTGGVRTEAFF. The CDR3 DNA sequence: TGTGCCAGCAGCCCTAGGAGGACAGGGGGCGTTCGAACTGAAGCTTTCTTT.

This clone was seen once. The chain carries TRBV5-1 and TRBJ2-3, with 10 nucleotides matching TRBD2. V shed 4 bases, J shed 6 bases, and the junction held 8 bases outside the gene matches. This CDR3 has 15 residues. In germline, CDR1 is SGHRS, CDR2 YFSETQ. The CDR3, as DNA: TGCGCCAGCAGCGGGGGGCTAGCGGGGGCGGATACGCAGTATTTT. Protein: CASSGGLAGADTQYF.

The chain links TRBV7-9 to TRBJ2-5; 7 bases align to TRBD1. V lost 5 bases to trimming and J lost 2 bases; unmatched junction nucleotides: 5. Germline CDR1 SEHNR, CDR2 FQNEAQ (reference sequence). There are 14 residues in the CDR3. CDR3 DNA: TGTGCCAGCAGCCAGACAGGGTTTCAAGAGACCCAGTACTTC. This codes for CASSQTGFQETQYF.

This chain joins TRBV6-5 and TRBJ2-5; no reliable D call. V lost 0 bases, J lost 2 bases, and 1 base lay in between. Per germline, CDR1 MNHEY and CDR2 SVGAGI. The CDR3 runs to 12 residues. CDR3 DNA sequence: TGTGCCAGCAGTTACTCACAAGAGACCCAGTACTTC. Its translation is CASSYSQETQYF.

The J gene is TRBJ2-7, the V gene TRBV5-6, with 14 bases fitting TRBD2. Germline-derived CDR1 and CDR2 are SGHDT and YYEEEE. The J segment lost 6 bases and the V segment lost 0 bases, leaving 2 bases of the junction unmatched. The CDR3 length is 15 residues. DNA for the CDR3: TGTGCCAGCAGCTTGGTCGGACTAGCGGGGGGCGAGCAGTACTTC. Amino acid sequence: CASSLVGLAGGEQYF.

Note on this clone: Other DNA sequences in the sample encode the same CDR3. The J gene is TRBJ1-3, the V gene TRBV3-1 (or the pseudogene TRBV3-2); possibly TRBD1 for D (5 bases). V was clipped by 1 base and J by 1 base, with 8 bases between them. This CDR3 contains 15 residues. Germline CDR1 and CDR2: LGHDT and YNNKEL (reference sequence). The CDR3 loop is CASSQGTRSGNTIYF. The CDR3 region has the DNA TGTGCCAGCAGCCAAGGGACAAGATCTGGAAACACCATATATTTT.